These 14 T cell receptor beta chains came from one sample sequenced in a study of blood T cell repertoires in COVID-19. The method was immunoSEQ multiplex PCR; TCRdb's version includes in-frame clones alone and lacks a portion of them. The sample consists of over 120,000 clones, about four fifths of them appearing once. Sequencing was carried out using peripheral blood. These receptors came from a woman in her 70s with COVID-19, enrolled during active disease.

The rearrangement uses TRBV6-5 and TRBJ1-3; D is ambiguous. There are 14 residues in the CDR3. Trimming cost V 11 bases and J 4 bases, with 18 bases left between them. Germline V gives CDR1 MNHEY, CDR2 SVGAGI. The CDR3 region has the DNA TGTGCCTCCTGGAGGGATCCATCCGGAAACACCATATATTTT. Residues: CASWRDPSGNTIYF.

The rearrangement uses TRBV18 and TRBJ1-2; D is undetermined. CDR3 length: 15 amino acids. Germline loops: CDR1 KGHSH, CDR2 LQKENI. V lost 6 bases and J 0 bases, leaving 14 bases between the germline ends. Here the CDR3 reads CASSETRGTNYGYTF. Written as DNA, the CDR3 is TGTGCCAGCTCCGAGACTCGGGGAACTAACTATGGCTACACCTTC.

Turning to this clone: The sample has other DNA sequences that encode this CDR3 too. V gene TRBV6-5 combines with J gene TRBJ1-1, with D possibly TRBD1 on 5 matching bases. V lost 2 bases and J lost 1, with 5 bases in between. Germline assignment: CDR1 MNHEY and CDR2 SVGAGI. CDR3 length equals 13 residues. CDR3: CASSYQGNTEAFF. CDR3 bases: TGTGCCAGCAGTTACCAGGGGAACACTGAAGCTTTCTTT.

This chain uses TRBV11-1 with TRBJ2-1, with TRBD1 matching over 8 bases. Germline assignment: CDR1 SGHAT and CDR2 FQDESV (reference sequence). The junction had 4 bases not matched to a gene; V was cut back by 4 bases and J by 14 bases. The CDR3 extends over 11 amino acids. CDR3 protein: CASSSDRVEFF. For the CDR3, the DNA is TGTGCCAGCAGCTCGGACAGGGTGGAGTTCTTC.

The chain recombines TRBV30 with TRBJ1-2, with D uncertain. Germline V gives CDR1 GTSNPN, CDR2 SVGIG (reference sequence). V was trimmed by 1 base and J by 5 bases, leaving 14 bases between them. The CDR3 consists of 14 residues. The CDR3 DNA is TGTGCCTGGAGTGCCCCTCCAACATTGTATGGCTACACCTTC. This sequence encodes CAWSAPPTLYGYTF.

This clone was observed a single time. This chain uses TRBV3-1 (or the pseudogene TRBV3-2) with TRBJ1-5, with 9 bases matching TRBD1. There are 17 residues in the CDR3. In germline, CDR1 is LGHDT, CDR2 YNNKEL (reference sequence). Trimming took 4 bases from V and 2 from J; bases not matched to a gene: 9. The CDR3 DNA follows: TGTGCCAGCAGCCCCGGGACAGGGTTTAGGGGCAATCAGCCCCAGCATTTT. Translation gives CASSPGTGFRGNQPQHF.

The gene calls are TRBV9 and TRBJ1-2; TRBD1 aligns across 7 bases. Germline V gene lookup returns CDR1 SGDLS and CDR2 YYNGEE. The CDR3 totals 13 residues. Trimming cost V 5 bases and J 7 bases; bases outside gene matches: 8. The CDR3 nucleotides read TGTGCCAGCAGGAGAGGAGGGGGCGCTGGCTACACCTTC. Residues: CASRRGGGAGYTF. Filled out from reference TRBV9 and TRBJ1-2, the complete variable domain reads DSGVTQTPKHLITATGQRVTLRCSPRSGDLSVYWYQQSLDQGLQFLIQYYNGEERAKGNILERFSAQQFPDLHSELNLSSLELGDSALYFCASRRGGGAGYTFGSGTRLTVV.

This clone showed up just a few times. V is TRBV18 and J is TRBJ1-2, with D unclear. Germline V gene lookup returns CDR1 KGHSH and CDR2 LQKENI. There are 13 residues in the CDR3. Trimming pared 4 bases from V and 7 bases from J, leaving 13 bases between. CDR3 DNA sequence: TGTGCCAGCTCACTGGGAGGAAGTGTTGGCTACACCTTC. Translation: CASSLGGSVGYTF.

The chain uses TRBV20-1 and TRBJ2-1, with 8 bases matching TRBD2. The germline V gene has CDR1 DFQATT and CDR2 SNEGSKA (reference sequence). The CDR3 sequence is 13 residues long. Unmatched junction bases numbered 5, after V lost 3 bases and J lost 7 bases. The DNA of the CDR3 is TGCAGTGCTAGTCCCGGGGGGGGGAATGAGCAGTTCTTC. As protein: CSASPGGGNEQFF.

The CDR3 sequence: CASSHPGTSGQETQYF. In DNA, the CDR3 is TGTGCCAGCAGCCATCCCGGGACTAGCGGACAAGAGACCCAGTACTTC. The chain couples TRBV3-1 (or the pseudogene TRBV3-2) to TRBJ2-5; TRBD2 aligns across 11 bases. Trimming at V came to 3 bases and at J to 2 bases, leaving 5 bases not matched to a gene. The CDR3 contains 16 residues. Germline values: CDR1 LGHDT, CDR2 YNNKEL (reference sequence).

This clone was counted a single time. V gene TRBV7-6 combines with J gene TRBJ2-3; 9 nucleotides match TRBD2. The CDR3 loop spans 18 amino acids. CDR1 and CDR2 (germline): SGHVS, FNYEAQ. Trimming cost V 2 bases and J 5 bases; bases outside gene matches: 14. In DNA, the CDR3 is TGTGCCAGCAGCTTACGAGCGGGGGGAGGGGCAGCGGGAGATACGCAGTATTTT. Its protein product is CASSLRAGGGAAGDTQYF.

This clone was found a few times. This CDR3 is CATSSHRGAFHEQYF. CDR3 nucleotides: TGTGCCACCAGCAGCCACAGGGGGGCCTTCCACGAGCAGTACTTC. The rearrangement links TRBV15 to TRBJ2-7, with 8 bases aligning to TRBD1. From germline, CDR1 is LNHNV and CDR2 YYDKDF (reference sequence). Trimming cost V 3 bases and J 5 bases; bases outside gene matches: 9. The CDR3 contains 15 residues. The full variable domain, with the rest looked up from reference TRBV15 and TRBJ2-7, is DAMVIQNPRYQVTQFGKPVTLSCSQTLNHNVMYWYQQKSSQAPKLLFHYYDKDFNNEADTPDNFQSRRPNTSFCFLDIRSPGLGDTAMYLCATSSHRGAFHEQYFGPGTRLTVT.

This clone was seen only once. The chain has TRBV5-8 and TRBJ2-4, with D possibly being TRBD1 (5 bases). Trimming pared 6 bases from V and 9 bases from J, leaving 22 bases between. Germline CDR1 reads SGHTS; CDR2 reads YDEGEE. The CDR3 spans 15 residues. CDR3 coding DNA: TGTGCCAGCACCCCTAGGCGTTCAGGGCTCGGCATTCAGTACTTC. Amino acids: CASTPRRSGLGIQYF.

The CDR3 spells CASSTRGLKPQHF. The CDR3 DNA reads TGTGCCAGCAGCACCAGGGGATTGAAGCCCCAGCATTTT. J is TRBJ1-5 and V is TRBV2; D may be TRBD1 (6 bases). The CDR3 sequence is 13 residues long. V gave up 6 bases and J gave up 8 bases, with 14 bases separating them. Germline lookup yields CDR1 SNHLY and CDR2 FYNNEI.